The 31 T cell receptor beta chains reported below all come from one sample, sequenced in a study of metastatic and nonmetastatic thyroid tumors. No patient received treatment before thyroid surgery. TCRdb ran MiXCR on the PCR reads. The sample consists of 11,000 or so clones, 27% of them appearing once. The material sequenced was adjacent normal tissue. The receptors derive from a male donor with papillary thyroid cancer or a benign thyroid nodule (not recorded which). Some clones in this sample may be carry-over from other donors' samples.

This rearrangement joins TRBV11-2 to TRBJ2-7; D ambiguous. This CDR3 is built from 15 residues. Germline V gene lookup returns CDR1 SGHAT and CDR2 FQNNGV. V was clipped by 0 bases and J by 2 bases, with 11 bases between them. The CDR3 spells CASSLDPGRAYEQYF. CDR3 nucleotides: TGTGCCAGCAGCTTAGATCCGGGCAGAGCCTACGAGCAGTACTTC. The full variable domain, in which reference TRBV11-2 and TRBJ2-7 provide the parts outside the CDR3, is EAGVAQSPRYKIIEKRQSVAFWCNPISGHATLYWYQQILGQGPKLLIQFQNNGVVDDSQLPKDRFSAERLKGVDSTLKIQPAKLEDSAVYLCASSLDPGRAYEQYFGPGTRLTVT.

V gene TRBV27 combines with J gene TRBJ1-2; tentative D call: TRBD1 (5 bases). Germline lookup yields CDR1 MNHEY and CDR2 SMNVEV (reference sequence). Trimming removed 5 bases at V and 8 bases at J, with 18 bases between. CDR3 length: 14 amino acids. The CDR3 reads CASSPRRESGGYTF. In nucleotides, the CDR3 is TGTGCCAGCAGTCCCCGCAGGGAGTCGGGGGGCTACACCTTC.

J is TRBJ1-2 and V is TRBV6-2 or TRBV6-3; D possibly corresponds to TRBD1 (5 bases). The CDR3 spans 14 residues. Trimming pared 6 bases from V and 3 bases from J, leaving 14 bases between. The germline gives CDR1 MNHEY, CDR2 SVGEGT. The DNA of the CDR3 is TGTGCCAGCAGGCGGGGGGGAACTGACTATGGCTACACCTTC. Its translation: CASRRGGTDYGYTF.

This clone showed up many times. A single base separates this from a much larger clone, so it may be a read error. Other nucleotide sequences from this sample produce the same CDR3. CDR3 DNA sequence: TGTGCCAGCAGCGCCATAACTAGCGGGCTAGCCAAAAACATTCAGTACTTC. It translates to CASSAITSGLAKNIQYF. V is TRBV7-8 and J is TRBJ2-4, with 9 positions matching TRBD2. V lost 5 bases to trimming and J lost 0 bases; unmatched junction nucleotides: 8. The germline V gene encodes CDR1 SGHVS and CDR2 FQNEAQ. The CDR3 length is 17 residues.

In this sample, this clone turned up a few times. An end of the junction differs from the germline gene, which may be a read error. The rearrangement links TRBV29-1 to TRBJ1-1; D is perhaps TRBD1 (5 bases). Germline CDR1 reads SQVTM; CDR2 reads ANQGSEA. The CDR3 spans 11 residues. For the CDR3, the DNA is TGCATCGTTGAAGGACGCAGGGAGCAGTACTTT. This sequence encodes CIVEGRREQYF.

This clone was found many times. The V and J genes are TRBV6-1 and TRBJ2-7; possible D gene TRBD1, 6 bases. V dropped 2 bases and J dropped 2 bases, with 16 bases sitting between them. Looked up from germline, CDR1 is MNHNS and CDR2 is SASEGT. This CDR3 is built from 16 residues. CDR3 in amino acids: CASSELDSLTTYEQYF. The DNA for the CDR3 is TGTGCCAGCAGTGAACTGGACAGCTTAACCACCTACGAGCAGTACTTC.

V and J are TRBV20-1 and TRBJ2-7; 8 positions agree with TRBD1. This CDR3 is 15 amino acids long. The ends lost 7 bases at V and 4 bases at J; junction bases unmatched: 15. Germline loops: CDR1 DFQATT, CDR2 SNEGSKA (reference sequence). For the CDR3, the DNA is TGCAGTGTTGAGGGATCGGGGACAGGACCTTACGAGCAGTACTTC. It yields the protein CSVEGSGTGPYEQYF.

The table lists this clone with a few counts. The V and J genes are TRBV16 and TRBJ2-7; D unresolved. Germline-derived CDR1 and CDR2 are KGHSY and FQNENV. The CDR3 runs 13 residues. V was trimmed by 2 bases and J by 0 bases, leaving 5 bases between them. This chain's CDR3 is CASSQTDSYEQYF. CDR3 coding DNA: TGTGCCAGCAGCCAAACAGACTCCTACGAGCAGTACTTC.

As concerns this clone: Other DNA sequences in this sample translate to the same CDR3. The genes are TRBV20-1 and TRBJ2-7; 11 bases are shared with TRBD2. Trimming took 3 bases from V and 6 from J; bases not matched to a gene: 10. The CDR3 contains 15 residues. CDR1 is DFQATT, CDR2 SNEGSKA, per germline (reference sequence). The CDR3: CSASHLGLAAREQYF. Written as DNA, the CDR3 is TGCAGTGCTAGCCACCTGGGACTAGCGGCACGCGAGCAGTACTTC.

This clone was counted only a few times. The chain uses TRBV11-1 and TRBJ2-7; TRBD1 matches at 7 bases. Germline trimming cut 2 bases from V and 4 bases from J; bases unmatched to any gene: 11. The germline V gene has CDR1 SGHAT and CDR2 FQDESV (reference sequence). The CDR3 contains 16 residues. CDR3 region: CASSLSGQVLRYEQYF. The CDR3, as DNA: TGTGCCAGCAGCTTATCCGGACAGGTACTTAGGTACGAGCAGTACTTC.

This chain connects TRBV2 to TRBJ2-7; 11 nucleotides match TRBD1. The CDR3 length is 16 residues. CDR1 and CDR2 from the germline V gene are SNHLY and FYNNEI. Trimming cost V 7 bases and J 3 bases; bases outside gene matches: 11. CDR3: CASTEAGTGGCYEQYF. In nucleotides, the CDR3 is TGTGCCAGCACAGAGGCCGGGACAGGGGGTTGCTACGAGCAGTACTTC. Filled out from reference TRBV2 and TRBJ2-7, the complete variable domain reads EPEVTQTPSHQVTQMGQEVILRCVPISNHLYFYWYRQILGQKVEFLVSFYNNEISEKSEIFDDQFSVERPDGSNFTLKIRSTKLEDSAMYFCASTEAGTGGCYEQYFGPGTRLTVT.

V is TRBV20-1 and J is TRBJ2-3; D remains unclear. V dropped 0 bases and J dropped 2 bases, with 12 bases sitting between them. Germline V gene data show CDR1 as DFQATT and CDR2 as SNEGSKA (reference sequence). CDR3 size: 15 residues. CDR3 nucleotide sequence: TGCAGTGCTAGAGATGTCGGAGTACCCACAGATACGCAGTATTTT. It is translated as CSARDVGVPTDTQYF.

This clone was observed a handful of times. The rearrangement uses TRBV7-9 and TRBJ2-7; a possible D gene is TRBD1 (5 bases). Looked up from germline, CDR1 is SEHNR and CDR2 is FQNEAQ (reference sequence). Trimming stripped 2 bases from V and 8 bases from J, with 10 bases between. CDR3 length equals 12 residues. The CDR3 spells CASSLLSDKQYF. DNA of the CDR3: TGTGCCAGCAGCTTACTATCGGACAAGCAGTACTTC.

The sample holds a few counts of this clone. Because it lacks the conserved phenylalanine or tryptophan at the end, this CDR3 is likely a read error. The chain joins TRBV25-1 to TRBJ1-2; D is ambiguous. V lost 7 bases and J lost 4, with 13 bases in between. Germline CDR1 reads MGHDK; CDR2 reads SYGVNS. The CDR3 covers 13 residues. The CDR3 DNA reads TGTGCCAGCATGACAAGGGCCGGCTATGGCTACACCCTC. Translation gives CASMTRAGYGYTL.

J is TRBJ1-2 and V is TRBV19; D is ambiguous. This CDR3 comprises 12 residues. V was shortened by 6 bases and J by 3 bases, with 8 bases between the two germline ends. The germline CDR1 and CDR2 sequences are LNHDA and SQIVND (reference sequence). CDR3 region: CASRKGHYGYTF. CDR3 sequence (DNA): TGTGCCAGTAGAAAGGGTCACTATGGCTACACCTTC.

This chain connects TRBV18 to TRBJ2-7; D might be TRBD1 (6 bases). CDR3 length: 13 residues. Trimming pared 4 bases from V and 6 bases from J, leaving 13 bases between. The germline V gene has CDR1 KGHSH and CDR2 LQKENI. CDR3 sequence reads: CASSRDKDAEQYF. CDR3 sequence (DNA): TGTGCCAGCTCACGGGACAAGGACGCCGAGCAGTACTTC.

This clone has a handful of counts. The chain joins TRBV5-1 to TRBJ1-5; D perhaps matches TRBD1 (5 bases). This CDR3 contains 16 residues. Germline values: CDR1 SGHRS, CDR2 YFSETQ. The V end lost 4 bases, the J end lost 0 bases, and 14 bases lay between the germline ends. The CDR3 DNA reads TGCGCCAGCAGCCCGACGGGGGTTTATAGCAATCAGCCCCAGCATTTT. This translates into CASSPTGVYSNQPQHF.

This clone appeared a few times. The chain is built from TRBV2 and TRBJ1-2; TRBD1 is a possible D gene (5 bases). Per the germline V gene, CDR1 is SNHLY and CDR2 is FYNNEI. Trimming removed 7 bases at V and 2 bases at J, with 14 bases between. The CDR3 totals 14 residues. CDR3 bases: TGTGCCAGCAACATTCAGAGGGGAAACTATGGCTACACCTTC. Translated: CASNIQRGNYGYTF.

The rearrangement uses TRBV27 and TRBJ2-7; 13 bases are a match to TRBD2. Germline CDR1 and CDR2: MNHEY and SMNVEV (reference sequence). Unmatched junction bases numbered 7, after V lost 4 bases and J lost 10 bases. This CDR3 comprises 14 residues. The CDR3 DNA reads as TGTGCCAGCAGTTGGACTAGCGGGAGAGGCGATCAGTACTTC. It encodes CASSWTSGRGDQYF.

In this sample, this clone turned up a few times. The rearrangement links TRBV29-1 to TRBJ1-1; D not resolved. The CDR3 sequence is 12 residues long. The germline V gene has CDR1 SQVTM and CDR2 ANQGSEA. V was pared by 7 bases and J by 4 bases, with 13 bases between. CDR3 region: CSGFGWGTEAFF. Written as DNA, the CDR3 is TGCAGCGGGTTCGGTTGGGGCACTGAAGCTTTCTTT.

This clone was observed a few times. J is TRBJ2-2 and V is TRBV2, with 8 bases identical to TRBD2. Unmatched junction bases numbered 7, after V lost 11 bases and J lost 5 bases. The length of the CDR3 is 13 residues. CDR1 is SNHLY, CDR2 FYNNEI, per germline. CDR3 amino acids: CAGGLAMTGELFF. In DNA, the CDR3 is TGTGCCGGCGGACTAGCAATGACCGGGGAGCTGTTTTTT. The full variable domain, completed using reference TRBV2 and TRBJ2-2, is EPEVTQTPSHQVTQMGQEVILRCVPISNHLYFYWYRQILGQKVEFLVSFYNNEISEKSEIFDDQFSVERPDGSNFTLKIRSTKLEDSAMYFCAGGLAMTGELFFGEGSRLTVL.

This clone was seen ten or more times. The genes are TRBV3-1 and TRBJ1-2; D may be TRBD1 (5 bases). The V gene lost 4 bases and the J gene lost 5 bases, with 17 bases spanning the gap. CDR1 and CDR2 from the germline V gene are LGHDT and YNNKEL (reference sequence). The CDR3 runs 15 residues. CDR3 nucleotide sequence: TGTGCCAGCAGCCTGAGGGGCCACCTTGGGTATGGCTACACCTTC. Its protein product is CASSLRGHLGYGYTF. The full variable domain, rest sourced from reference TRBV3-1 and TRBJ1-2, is DTAVSQTPKYLVTQMGNDKSIKCEQNLGHDTMYWYKQDSKKFLKIMFSYNNKELIINETVPNRFSPKSPDKAHLNLHINSLELGDSAVYFCASSLRGHLGYGYTFGSGTRLTVV.

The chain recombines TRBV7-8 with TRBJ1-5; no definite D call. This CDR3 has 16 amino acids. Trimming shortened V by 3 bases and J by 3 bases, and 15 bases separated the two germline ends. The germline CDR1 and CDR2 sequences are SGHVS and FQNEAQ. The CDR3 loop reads CASSFGWDLLNQPQHF. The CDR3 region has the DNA TGTGCCAGCAGCTTTGGGTGGGATCTACTCAATCAGCCCCAGCATTTT.

The CDR3 coding sequence is TGTGCCAGCAGCCCCCCTTATGGCGGGGAGCTGTTTTTT. Encoded protein: CASSPPYGGELFF. The chain couples TRBV7-2 to TRBJ2-2, with no clear D. The CDR3 covers 13 residues. Germline V lookup: CDR1 SGHTA, CDR2 FQGNSA. The V end lost 5 bases, the J end lost 7 bases, and 11 bases lay between the germline ends.

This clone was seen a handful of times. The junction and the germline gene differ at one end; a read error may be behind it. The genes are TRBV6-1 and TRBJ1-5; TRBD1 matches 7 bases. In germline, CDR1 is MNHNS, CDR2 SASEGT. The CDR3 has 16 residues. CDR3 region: CASSAPTGSSNKPQHF. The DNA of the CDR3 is TGTGCCAGCAGCGCTCCGACAGGGAGTAGCAATAAGCCCCAGCATTTT.

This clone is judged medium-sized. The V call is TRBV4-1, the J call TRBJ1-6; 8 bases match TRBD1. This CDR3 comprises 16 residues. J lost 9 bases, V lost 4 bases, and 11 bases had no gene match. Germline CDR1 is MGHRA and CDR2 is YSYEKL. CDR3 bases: TGCGCCAGCAGCCCTGGGACAGGCAAAACTACTTCACCCCTCCACTTT. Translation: CASSPGTGKTTSPLHF.

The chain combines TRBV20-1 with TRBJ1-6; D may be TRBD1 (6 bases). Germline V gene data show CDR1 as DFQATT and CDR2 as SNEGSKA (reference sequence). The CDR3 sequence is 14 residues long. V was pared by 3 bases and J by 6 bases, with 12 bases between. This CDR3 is CSASHGQINSPLHF. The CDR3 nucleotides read TGCAGTGCTAGTCACGGACAGATTAATTCACCCCTCCACTTT.

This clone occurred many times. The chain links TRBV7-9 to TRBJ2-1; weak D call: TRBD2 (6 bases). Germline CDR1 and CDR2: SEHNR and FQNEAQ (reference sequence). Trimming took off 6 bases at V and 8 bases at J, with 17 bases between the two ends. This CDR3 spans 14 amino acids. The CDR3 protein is CASSLGLLDYEQFF. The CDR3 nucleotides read TGTGCCAGCAGTTTGGGACTTTTGGATTATGAGCAGTTCTTC. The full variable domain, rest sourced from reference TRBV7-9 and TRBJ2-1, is DTGVSQNPRHKITKRGQNVTFRCDPISEHNRLYWYRQTLGQGPEFLTYFQNEAQLEKSRLLSDRFSAERPKGSFSTLEIQRTEQGDSAMYLCASSLGLLDYEQFFGPGTRLTVL.

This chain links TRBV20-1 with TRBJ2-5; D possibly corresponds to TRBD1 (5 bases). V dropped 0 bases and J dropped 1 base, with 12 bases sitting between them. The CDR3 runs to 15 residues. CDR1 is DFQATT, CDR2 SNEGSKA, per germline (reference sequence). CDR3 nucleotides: TGCAGTGCTAGAGATGGGCAGGGCCTCCAAGAGACCCAGTACTTC. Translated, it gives CSARDGQGLQETQYF.

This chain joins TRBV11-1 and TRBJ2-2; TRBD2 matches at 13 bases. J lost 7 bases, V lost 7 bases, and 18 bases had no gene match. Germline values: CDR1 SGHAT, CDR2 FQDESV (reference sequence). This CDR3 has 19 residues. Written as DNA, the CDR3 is TGTGCCAGCACCTCTCGAGCCTTCGGACTAGCGGGAGTAGGCGGGGAGCTGTTTTTT. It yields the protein CASTSRAFGLAGVGGELFF.

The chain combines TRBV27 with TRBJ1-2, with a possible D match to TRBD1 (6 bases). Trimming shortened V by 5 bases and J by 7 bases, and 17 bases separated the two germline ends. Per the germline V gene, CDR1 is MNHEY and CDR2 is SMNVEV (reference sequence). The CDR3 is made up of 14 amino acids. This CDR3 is CASSLTGLLGGYTF. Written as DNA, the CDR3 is TGTGCCAGCAGTCTTACAGGGCTTCTGGGTGGCTACACCTTC.